This TCR beta chain was sequenced in a study of T cell repertoires in cytomegalovirus infection. Trimming at V came to 6 bases and at J to 6 bases, leaving 11 bases not matched to a gene. The CDR3 contains 16 residues. TCRdb passed the reads through MiXCR, listing each CDR3 protein once. This sample has approximately 470,000 distinct CDR3 sequences, with about 39% found just once. In its sample, this clonotype was seen once. The antigen is unknown. The sequenced sample was cultured PBMCs, obtained from culture after CMV antigen stimulation. This receptor was taken from a human donor in good health (CMV status not recorded). Some clones in this sample may be carry-over from other donors' samples. J is TRBJ1-6 and V is TRBV12-3 or TRBV12-4; TRBD1 aligns across 7 bases. CDR3 sequence (DNA): TGTGCCAGCAGCAAATTTCCGGGACAGCTTAATTCACCCCTCCACTTT. It encodes CASSKFPGQLNSPLHF.